These 2 T cell receptor beta chains share one sample of origin, sequenced in a study of cytomegalovirus exposure and HLA in healthy donors. PCR employed 60 Vbeta and 13 Jbeta primers. Generated by immunoSEQ multiplex PCR, the TCRdb table keeps only in-frame clones and is missing some. The data hold more than 100,000 clones, with over 60% observed a single time. Sequenced: PBMCs. All receptors come from a woman in her twenties or thirties in good health and CMV-seropositive.

This clone appeared once. The V and J genes are TRBV19 and TRBJ1-1; D might be TRBD1 (6 bases). The CDR3 loop spans 14 amino acids. Germline V gene sequence: CDR1 LNHDA, CDR2 SQIVND (reference sequence). V was pared by 7 bases and J by 3 bases, with 15 bases between. CDR3 DNA: TGTGCCAGTACCCGAATGGGGGCCCACACTGAAGCTTTCTTT. Protein: CASTRMGAHTEAFF.

The CDR3 DNA follows: TGCGCCACTAAGGGACTAGCGGGGGACACCGGGGAGCTGTTTTTT. It is translated as CATKGLAGDTGELFF. The gene calls are TRBV5-1 and TRBJ2-2, with 14 bases matching TRBD2. Germline CDR1 and CDR2: SGHRS and YFSETQ. The CDR3 totals 15 residues. Unmatched junction bases numbered 4, after V lost 9 bases and J lost 3 bases.